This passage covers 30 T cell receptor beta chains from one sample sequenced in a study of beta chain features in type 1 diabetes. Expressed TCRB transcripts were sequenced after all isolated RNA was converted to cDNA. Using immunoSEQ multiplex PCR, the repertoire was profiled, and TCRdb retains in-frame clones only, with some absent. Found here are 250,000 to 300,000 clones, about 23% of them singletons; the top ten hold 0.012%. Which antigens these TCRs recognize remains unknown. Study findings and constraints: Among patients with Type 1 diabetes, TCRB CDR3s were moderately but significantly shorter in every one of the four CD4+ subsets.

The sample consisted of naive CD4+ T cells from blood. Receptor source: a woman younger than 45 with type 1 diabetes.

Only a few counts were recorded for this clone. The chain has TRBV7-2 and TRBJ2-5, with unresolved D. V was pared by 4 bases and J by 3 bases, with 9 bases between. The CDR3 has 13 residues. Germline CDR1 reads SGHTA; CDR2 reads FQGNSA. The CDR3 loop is CASSYSVKETQYF. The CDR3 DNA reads TGTGCCAGCAGCTATTCGGTGAAAGAGACCCAGTACTTC. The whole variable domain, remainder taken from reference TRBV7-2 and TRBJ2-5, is GAGVSQSPSNKVTEKGKDVELRCDPISGHTALYWYRQSLGQGLEFLIYFQGNSAPDKSGLPSDRFSAERTGGSVSTLTIQRTQQEDSAVYLCASSYSVKETQYFGPGTRLLVL.

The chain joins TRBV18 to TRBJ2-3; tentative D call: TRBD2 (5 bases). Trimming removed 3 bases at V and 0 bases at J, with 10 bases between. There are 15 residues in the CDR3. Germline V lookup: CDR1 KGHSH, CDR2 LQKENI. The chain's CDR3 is CASSPGVWSTDTQYF. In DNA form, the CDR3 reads TGTGCCAGCTCACCCGGGGTATGGAGCACAGATACGCAGTATTTT. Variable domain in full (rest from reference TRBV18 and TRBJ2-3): NAGVMQNPRHLVRRRGQEARLRCSPMKGHSHVYWYRQLPEEGLKFMVYLQKENIIDESGMPKERFSAEFPKEGPSILRIQQVVRGDSAAYFCASSPGVWSTDTQYFGPGTRLTVL.

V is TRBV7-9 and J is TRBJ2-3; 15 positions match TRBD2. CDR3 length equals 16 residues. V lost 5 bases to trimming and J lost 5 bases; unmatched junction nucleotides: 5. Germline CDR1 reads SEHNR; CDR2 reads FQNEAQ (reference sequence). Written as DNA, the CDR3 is TGTGCCAGCAGCCCGCGGGGACTAGCGGGAGGAGATACGCAGTATTTT. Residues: CASSPRGLAGGDTQYF.

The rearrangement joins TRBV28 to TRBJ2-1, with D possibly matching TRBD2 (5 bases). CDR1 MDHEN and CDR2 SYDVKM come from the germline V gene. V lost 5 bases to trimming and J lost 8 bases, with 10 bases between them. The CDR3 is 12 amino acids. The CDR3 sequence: CASSILDYEQFF. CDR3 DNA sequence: TGTGCCAGCAGTATACTAGACTATGAGCAGTTCTTC. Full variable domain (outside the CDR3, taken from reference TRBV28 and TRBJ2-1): DVKVTQSSRYLVKRTGEKVFLECVQDMDHENMFWYRQDPGLGLRLIYFSYDVKMKEKGDIPEGYSVSREKKERFSLILESASTNQTSMYLCASSILDYEQFFGPGTRLTVL.

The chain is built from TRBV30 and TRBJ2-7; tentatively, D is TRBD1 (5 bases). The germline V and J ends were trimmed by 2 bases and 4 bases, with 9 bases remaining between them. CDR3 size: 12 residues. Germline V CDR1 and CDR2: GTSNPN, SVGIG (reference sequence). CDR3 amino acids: CAWSTTGYEQYF. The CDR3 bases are TGTGCCTGGAGTACAACAGGTTACGAGCAGTACTTC.

CDR3 bases: TGTGCCAGCAGCTCCCGGTTTGTGAGCTCTGGAAACACCATATATTTT. Its protein product is CASSSRFVSSGNTIYF. The chain couples TRBV7-2 to TRBJ1-3; D remains ambiguous. Germline CDR1 and CDR2: SGHTA and FQGNSA. The CDR3 has 16 residues. V lost 4 bases and J 0 bases, leaving 13 bases between the germline ends.

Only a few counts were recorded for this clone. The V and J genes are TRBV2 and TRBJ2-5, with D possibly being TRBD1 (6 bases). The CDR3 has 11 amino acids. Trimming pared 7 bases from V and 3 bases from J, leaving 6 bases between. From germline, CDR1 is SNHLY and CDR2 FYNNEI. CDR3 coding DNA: TGTGCCAGCAACAGGGAAGAGACCCAGTACTTC. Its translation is CASNREETQYF.

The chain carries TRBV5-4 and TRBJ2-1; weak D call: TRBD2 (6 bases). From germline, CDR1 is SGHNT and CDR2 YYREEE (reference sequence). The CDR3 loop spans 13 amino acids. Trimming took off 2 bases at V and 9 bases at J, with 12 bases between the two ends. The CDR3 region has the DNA TGTGCCAGCAGCTTCGGGGGAGCGGGTGAGCAGTTCTTC. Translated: CASSFGGAGEQFF.

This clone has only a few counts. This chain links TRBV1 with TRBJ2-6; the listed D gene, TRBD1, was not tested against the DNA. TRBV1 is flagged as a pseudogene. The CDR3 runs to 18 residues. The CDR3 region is CTSSQGQGPGSGANVLTF. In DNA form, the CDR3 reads TGCACCAGCAGCCAAGGTCAGGGCCCAGGCTCTGGGGCCAACGTCCTGACTTTC.

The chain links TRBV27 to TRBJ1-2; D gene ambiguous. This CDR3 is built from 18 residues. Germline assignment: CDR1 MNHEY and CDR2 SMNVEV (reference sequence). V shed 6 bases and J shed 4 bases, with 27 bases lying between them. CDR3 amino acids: CASREGSFSISSTYGYTF. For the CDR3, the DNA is TGTGCCAGCAGGGAGGGCTCTTTCTCCATAAGCTCCACCTATGGCTACACCTTC.

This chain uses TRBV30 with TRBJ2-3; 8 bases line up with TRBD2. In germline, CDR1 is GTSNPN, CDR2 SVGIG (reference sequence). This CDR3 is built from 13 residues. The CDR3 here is CAGKREYTDTQYF. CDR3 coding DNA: TGTGCAGGGAAGCGGGAGTACACAGATACGCAGTATTTT.

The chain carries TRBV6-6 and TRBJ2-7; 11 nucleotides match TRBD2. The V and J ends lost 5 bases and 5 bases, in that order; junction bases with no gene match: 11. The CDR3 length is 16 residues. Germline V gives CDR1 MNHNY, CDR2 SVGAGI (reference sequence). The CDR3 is CASSAPGLAGVNEQYF. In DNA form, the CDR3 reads TGTGCCAGCAGTGCACCTGGACTAGCGGGTGTCAACGAGCAGTACTTC.

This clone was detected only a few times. The CDR3 region is CSVGRGRETQYF. CDR3 bases: TGCAGCGTTGGTCGCGGGCGGGAGACCCAGTACTTC. This chain links TRBV29-1 with TRBJ2-5; a weak D match, TRBD2 (5 bases). CDR1 is SQVTM, CDR2 ANQGSEA, per germline. There are 12 residues in the CDR3. V was clipped by 4 bases and J by 5 bases, with 11 bases between them. The complete variable domain, with remaining parts taken from reference TRBV29-1 and TRBJ2-5, reads SAVISQKPSRDICQRGTSLTIQCQVDSQVTMMFWYRQQPGQSLTLIATANQGSEATYESGFVIDKFPISRPNLTFSTLTVSNMSPEDSSIYLCSVGRGRETQYFGPGTRLLVL.

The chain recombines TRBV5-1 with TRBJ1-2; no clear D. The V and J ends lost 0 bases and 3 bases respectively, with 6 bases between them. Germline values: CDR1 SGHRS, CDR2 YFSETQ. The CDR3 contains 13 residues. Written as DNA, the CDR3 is TGCGCCAGCAGCTTGGACAGATACTATGGCTACACCTTC. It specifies CASSLDRYYGYTF.

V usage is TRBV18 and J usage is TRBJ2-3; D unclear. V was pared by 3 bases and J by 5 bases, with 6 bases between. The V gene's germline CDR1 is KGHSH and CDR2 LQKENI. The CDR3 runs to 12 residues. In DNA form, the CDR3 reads TGTGCCAGCTCACCCCGAGGAGATACGCAGTATTTT. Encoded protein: CASSPRGDTQYF.

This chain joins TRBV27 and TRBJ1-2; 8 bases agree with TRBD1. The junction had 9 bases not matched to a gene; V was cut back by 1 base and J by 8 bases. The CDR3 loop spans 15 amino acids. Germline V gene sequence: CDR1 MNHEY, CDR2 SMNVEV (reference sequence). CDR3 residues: CASSLYPGQAYGYTF. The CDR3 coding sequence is TGTGCCAGCAGTTTATACCCGGGACAGGCCTACGGCTACACCTTC.

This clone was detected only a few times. The CDR3 nucleotides read TGTGCCAGCAGCCAAGATGGATCCAGGATTAGCTCTGGAAACACCATATATTTT. Residues: CASSQDGSRISSGNTIYF. The chain combines TRBV4-2 with TRBJ1-3; no reliable D call. The V gene lost 0 bases and the J gene lost 0 bases, with 15 bases spanning the gap. Per germline, CDR1 LGHNA and CDR2 YNFKEQ. CDR3 length: 18 amino acids.

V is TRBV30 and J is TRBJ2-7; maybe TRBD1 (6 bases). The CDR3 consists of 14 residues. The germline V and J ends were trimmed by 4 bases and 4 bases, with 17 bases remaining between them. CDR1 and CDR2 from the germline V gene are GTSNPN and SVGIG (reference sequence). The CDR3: CAWTTNQRGYEQYF. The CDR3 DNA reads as TGTGCCTGGACCACCAACCAGAGGGGGTACGAGCAGTACTTC.

CDR3 residues: CASSLQGSGAEAFF. The CDR3 nucleotides read TGTGCCAGCAGCTTACAAGGTAGCGGGGCAGAAGCTTTCTTT. The chain uses TRBV7-9 and TRBJ1-1, with a possible D match to TRBD1 (5 bases). V was cut by 2 bases and J by 8 bases, with 15 bases left in between. CDR1 is SEHNR, CDR2 FQNEAQ, per germline (reference sequence). This CDR3 has 14 residues.

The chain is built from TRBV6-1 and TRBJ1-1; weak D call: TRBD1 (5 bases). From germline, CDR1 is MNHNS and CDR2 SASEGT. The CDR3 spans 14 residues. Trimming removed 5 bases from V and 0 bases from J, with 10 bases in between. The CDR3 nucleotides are TGTGCCAGCAGTTTGCCGACAGTGAACACTGAAGCTTTCTTT. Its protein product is CASSLPTVNTEAFF.

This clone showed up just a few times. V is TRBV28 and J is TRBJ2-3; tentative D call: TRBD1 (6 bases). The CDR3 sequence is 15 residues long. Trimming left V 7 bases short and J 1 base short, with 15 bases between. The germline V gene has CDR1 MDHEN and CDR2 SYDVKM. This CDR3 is CASNLGGRGTDTQYF. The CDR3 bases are TGTGCCAGCAACCTTGGGGGCAGGGGCACAGATACGCAGTATTTT.

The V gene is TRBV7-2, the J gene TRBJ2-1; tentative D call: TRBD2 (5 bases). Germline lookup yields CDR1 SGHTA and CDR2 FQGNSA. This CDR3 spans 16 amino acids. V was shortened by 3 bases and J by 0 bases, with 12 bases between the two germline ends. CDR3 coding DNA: TGTGCCAGCAGCTTGAGGGCCACAAGCTCCTACAATGAGCAGTTCTTC. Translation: CASSLRATSSYNEQFF.

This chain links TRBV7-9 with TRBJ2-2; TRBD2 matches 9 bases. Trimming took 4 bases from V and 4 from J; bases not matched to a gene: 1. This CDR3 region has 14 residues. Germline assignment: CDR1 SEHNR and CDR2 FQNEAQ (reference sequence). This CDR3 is CASSSTSGTGELFF. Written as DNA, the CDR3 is TGTGCCAGCAGCTCGACTAGCGGCACCGGGGAGCTGTTTTTT.

In nucleotides, the CDR3 is TGTGCCTCCAATACAGGGGACTCCGAAAAACTGTTTTTT. Protein: CASNTGDSEKLFF. This chain connects TRBV30 to TRBJ1-4, with TRBD1 matching 7 bases. CDR1 and CDR2 from the germline V gene are GTSNPN and SVGIG (reference sequence). Trimming took 7 bases from V and 8 from J; bases not matched to a gene: 10. This CDR3 is 13 amino acids long.

CDR3 loop: CASSVGGGQGFSKTQYF. In DNA form, the CDR3 reads TGTGCCAGCAGCGTAGGAGGGGGACAGGGTTTTTCGAAGACCCAGTACTTC. J is TRBJ2-5 and V is TRBV9; 9 bases line up with TRBD1. The V gene end was trimmed by 0 bases and the J gene end by 6 bases; junction bases not matched to a gene: 12. CDR3 length: 17 amino acids. Germline-derived CDR1 and CDR2 are SGDLS and YYNGEE.

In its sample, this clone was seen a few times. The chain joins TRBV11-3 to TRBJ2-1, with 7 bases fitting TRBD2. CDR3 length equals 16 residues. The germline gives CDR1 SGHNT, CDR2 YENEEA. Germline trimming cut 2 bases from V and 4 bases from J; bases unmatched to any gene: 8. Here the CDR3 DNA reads TGTGCCAGCAGCTTAAGATCCACCGGGGGGTACAATGAGCAGTTCTTC. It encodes CASSLRSTGGYNEQFF.

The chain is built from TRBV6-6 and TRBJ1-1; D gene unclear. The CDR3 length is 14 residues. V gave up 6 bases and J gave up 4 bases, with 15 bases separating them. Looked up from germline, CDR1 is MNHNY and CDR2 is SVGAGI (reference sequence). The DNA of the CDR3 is TGTGCCAGCAGCGAACCGGGTAGTAGCACTGAAGCTTTCTTT. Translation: CASSEPGSSTEAFF.

CDR3 coding DNA: TGTGCCAGCAGATCACCGGGACTAGCGGAAGAGACCCAGTACTTC. Translating gives CASRSPGLAEETQYF. This chain joins TRBV27 and TRBJ2-5; 11 bases agree with TRBD2. V shed 6 bases and J 3 bases; nucleotides not matched to a gene: 6. This CDR3 comprises 15 residues. Germline loops: CDR1 MNHEY, CDR2 SMNVEV (reference sequence).

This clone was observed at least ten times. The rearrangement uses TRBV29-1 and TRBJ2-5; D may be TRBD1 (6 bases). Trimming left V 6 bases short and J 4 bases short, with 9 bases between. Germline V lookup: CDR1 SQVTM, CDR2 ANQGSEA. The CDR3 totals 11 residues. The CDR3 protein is CSVPRGETQYF. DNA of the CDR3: TGCAGCGTCCCCAGGGGAGAGACCCAGTACTTC. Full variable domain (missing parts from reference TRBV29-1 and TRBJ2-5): SAVISQKPSRDICQRGTSLTIQCQVDSQVTMMFWYRQQPGQSLTLIATANQGSEATYESGFVIDKFPISRPNLTFSTLTVSNMSPEDSSIYLCSVPRGETQYFGPGTRLLVL.

The CDR3 coding sequence is TGTGCCAGCAGCGCCGGGACAGGGGGCCACTATGGCTACACCTTC. This codes for CASSAGTGGHYGYTF. V usage is TRBV9 and J usage is TRBJ1-2; 12 nucleotides line up with TRBD1. Germline V gives CDR1 SGDLS, CDR2 YYNGEE. Losses at the gene ends were 3 bases for V and 3 bases for J; bases not matched to a gene: 3. This CDR3 is 15 amino acids long.